This T cell receptor (beta chain) was retrieved from a study of blood T cell repertoires in COVID-19. Study as a whole: The origin of the acute and convalescent COVID-19 samples was the United States, Italy and Spain. PBMCs, B-cell-depleted T cells, or T cells were the source of the cDNA or gDNA that made up the material.

Trimming took off 4 bases at V and 0 bases at J, with 16 bases between the two ends. Germline CDR1 and CDR2: MNHEY and SVGEGT. CDR3 size: 16 residues. Participants' own reports of clinical history determined their cohort assignment. Authors' data handling: Reference gene primer amplification gave nucleated cell count estimates. The data were produced by immunoSEQ multiplex PCR, yet TCRdb's version contains in-frame clones alone and is incomplete. That table furnishes V, J and clone size, whereas the DNA furnished D and trimming. The sample lists over 200,000 clones; about 86% were seen once. The sequencing input was PBMCs or T cells enriched from blood (not recorded which). The chain recombines TRBV6-2 or TRBV6-3 with TRBJ2-7; D may be TRBD1 (6 bases). The receptor comes from a woman aged 50 to 60 with acute COVID-19. This chain's CDR3 is CASSSIDRTFSYEQYF. The CDR3 coding sequence is TGTGCCAGCAGTTCCATCGACAGGACTTTCTCCTACGAGCAGTACTTC.